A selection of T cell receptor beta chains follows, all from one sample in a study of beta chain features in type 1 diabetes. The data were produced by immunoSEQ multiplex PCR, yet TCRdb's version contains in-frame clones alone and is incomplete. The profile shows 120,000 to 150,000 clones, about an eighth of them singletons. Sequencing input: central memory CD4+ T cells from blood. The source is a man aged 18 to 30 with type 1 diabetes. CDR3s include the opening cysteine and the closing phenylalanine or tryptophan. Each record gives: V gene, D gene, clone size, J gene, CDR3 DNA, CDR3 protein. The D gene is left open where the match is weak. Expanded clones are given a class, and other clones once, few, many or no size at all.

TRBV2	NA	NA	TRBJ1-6	TGTGCCGTCCGCCCAGGCGCCTCATATAATTCACCCCTCCACTTT	CAVRPGASYNSPLHF
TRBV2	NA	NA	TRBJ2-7	TGTGCCAGCAGCTCCGACACCGTGTTGTACTTC	CASSSDTVLYF
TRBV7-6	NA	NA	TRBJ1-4	TGTGCCAGCAGTCTTGCCACCCTATTCCAGGGGAAACCGAATGAAAAACTGTTTTTT	CASSLATLFQGKPNEKLFF
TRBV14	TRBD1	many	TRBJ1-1	TGTGCCAGCAGCCGTACAAGACAGGGGGCTGCTTTCTTT	CASSRTRQGAAFF
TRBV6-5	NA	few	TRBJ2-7	TGTGCCAGCACGTCGGGCAGCACCTACGAGCAGTACTTC	CASTSGSTYEQYF
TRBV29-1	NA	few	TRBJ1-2	TGCAGCGTTGAAATACAGTGGGCCAACTATGGCTACACCTTC	CSVEIQWANYGYTF
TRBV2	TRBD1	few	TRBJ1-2	TGTGCCAGCAGTGTGGAGGGGGCAGGGAACTATGGCTACACCTTC	CASSVEGAGNYGYTF
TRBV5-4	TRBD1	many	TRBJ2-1	TGTGCCAGCATCCCTCCGACAGGGAACAATGAGCAGTTCTTC	CASIPPTGNNEQFF
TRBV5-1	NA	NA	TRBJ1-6	TGCGCCAGCAGCTTGGAGGGGCCGGATTCACCCCTCCACTTT	CASSLEGPDSPLHF
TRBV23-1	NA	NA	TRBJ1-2	TGCGCCAGCAGTCACGAACGGCCGAGTTATGGCTACACCTTC	CASSHERPSYGYTF
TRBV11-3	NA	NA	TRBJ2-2	TGTGCCAGCAGCCCAGGGACTAACACCGGGGAGCTGTTTTTT	CASSPGTNTGELFF
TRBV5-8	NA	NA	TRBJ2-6	TGTGCCAGCAGCTTGGTAACTGGGGCCAACGTCCTGACTTTC	CASSLVTGANVLTF
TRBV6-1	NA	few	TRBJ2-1	TGTGCCAGCAGTGAAGCGCTGGGGGCAGAAGAGCAGTTCTTC	CASSEALGAEEQFF